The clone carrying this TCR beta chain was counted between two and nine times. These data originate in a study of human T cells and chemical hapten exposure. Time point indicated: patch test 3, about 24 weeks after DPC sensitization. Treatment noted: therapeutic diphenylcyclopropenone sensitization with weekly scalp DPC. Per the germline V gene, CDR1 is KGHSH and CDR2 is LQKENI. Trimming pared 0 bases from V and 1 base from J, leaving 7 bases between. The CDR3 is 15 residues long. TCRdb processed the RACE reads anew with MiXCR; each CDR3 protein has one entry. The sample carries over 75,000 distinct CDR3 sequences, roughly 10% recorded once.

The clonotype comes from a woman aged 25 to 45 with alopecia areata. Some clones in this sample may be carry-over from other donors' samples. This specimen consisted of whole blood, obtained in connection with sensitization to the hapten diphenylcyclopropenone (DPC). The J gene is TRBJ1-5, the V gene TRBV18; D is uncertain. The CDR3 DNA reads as TGTGCCAGCTCACCACCCGGCAGGAGCAATCAGCCCCAGCATTTT. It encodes CASSPPGRSNQPQHF.